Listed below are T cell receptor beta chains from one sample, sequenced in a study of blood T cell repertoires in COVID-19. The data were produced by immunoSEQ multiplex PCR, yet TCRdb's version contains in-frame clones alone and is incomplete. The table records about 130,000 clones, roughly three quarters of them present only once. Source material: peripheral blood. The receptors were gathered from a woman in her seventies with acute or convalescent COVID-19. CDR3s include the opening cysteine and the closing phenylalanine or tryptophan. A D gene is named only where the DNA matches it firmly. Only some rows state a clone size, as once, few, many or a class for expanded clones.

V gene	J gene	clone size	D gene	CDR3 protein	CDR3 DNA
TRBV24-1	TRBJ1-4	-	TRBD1	CATSDSGGKGEKLFF	TGTGCCACCAGTGATTCAGGGGGCAAGGGTGAAAAACTGTTTTTT
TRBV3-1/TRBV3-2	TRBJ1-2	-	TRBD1	CASSPGTAFYGYTF	TGTGCCAGCAGCCCAGGGACAGCTTTTTATGGCTACACCTTC
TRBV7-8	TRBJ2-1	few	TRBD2	CASSVSSGIGYNEQFF	TGTGCCAGCAGCGTAAGTAGCGGGATAGGCTACAATGAGCAGTTCTTC
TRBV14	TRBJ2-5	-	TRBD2	CASSPRLAETQYF	TGTGCCAGCAGCCCCAGACTAGCGGAGACCCAGTACTTC
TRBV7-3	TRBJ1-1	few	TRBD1	CASRPSPGQGFTFF	TGTGCCAGCAGACCCTCGCCGGGACAGGGCTTCACTTTCTTT
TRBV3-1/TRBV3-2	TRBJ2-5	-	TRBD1	CASSQVGRTGGRETQYF	TGTGCCAGCAGCCAAGTAGGGCGGACAGGGGGTAGGGAGACCCAGTACTTC
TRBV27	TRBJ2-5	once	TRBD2	CASSPSGGAQETQYF	TGTGCCAGCAGCCCTAGCGGGGGGGCACAAGAGACCCAGTACTTC
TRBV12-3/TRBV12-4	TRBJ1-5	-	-	CASSAGSNQPQHF	TGTGCCAGCAGCGCCGGTAGCAATCAGCCCCAGCATTTT
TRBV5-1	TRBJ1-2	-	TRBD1	CASSLEQGVGGYTF	TGCGCCAGCAGCTTGGAGCAGGGGGTCGGTGGCTACACCTTC
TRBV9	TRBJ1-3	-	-	CASSVEDRSGNTIYF	TGTGCCAGCAGCGTTGAGGACAGATCTGGAAACACCATATATTTT
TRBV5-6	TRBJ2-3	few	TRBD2	CASSQPPGLAALGPDTQYF	TGTGCCAGCAGCCAGCCCCCGGGACTAGCGGCATTAGGTCCCGATACGCAGTATTTT
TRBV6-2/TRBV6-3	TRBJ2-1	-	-	CASSPHYGSSYNEQFF	TGTGCCAGCAGCCCCCATTACGGGAGCTCCTACAATGAGCAGTTCTTC
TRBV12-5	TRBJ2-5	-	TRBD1	CASGEGGPETQYF	TGTGCTAGTGGCGAAGGGGGCCCGGAGACCCAGTACTTC
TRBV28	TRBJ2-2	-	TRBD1	CASRPGTGANTGELFF	TGTGCCAGCAGACCCGGGACAGGGGCGAACACCGGGGAGCTGTTTTTT
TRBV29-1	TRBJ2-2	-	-	CSAVQGSSNTGELFF	TGCAGCGCTGTGCAGGGAAGTTCGAACACCGGGGAGCTGTTTTTT